This passage covers 23 T cell receptor beta chains from one sample sequenced in a study of cytomegalovirus exposure and HLA in healthy donors. The method was immunoSEQ multiplex PCR; TCRdb's version includes in-frame clones alone and lacks a portion of them. The repertoire holds some 60,000 clones, with about 94% as singletons. Sequencing was carried out using PBMCs. The receptor source for this set is a man between 18 and 35 years old in good health and CMV-seropositive.

The chain joins TRBV4-3 to TRBJ1-5; possible D gene TRBD1, 6 bases. The CDR3 totals 13 residues. Trimming took off 4 bases at V and 11 bases at J, with 15 bases between the two ends. Germline CDR1 reads LGHNA; CDR2 reads YSLEER. The CDR3 nucleotides are TGCGCCAGCAGCCCTGAGTCACAGGGCGCCCAGCATTTT. It translates to CASSPESQGAQHF.

CDR3 DNA sequence: TGCAGTGCGTTAGCGGGTAATGAGCAGTTCTTC. This translates into CSALAGNEQFF. This rearrangement joins TRBV20-1 to TRBJ2-1; 7 nucleotides line up with TRBD2. The CDR3 is made up of 11 amino acids. The germline gives CDR1 DFQATT, CDR2 SNEGSKA (reference sequence). V was clipped by 6 bases and J by 7 bases; unmatched bases: 3.

The genes are TRBV10-3 and TRBJ2-7; 7 bases line up with TRBD2. The junction had 4 bases not matched to a gene; V was cut back by 8 bases and J by 3 bases. Germline V lookup: CDR1 ENHRY, CDR2 SYGVKD. CDR3 length: 12 residues. This CDR3 reads CAIASGSYEQYF. The CDR3 DNA reads as TGTGCCATCGCTAGCGGAAGCTACGAGCAGTACTTC.

The gene calls are TRBV7-2 and TRBJ1-2, with 10 nucleotides matching TRBD1. In germline, CDR1 is SGHTA, CDR2 FQGNSA. J was trimmed by 3 bases and V by 1 base; bases with no gene match: 5. This CDR3 has 16 residues. The CDR3 spells CASSLGQGARDYGYTF. The CDR3 nucleotides are TGTGCCAGCAGCTTAGGACAGGGGGCGCGGGACTATGGCTACACCTTC.

This rearrangement joins TRBV5-1 to TRBJ2-3; 10 bases fit TRBD2. Trimming cost V 1 base and J 5 bases; bases outside gene matches: 4. The CDR3 sequence is 15 residues long. Germline V lookup: CDR1 SGHRS, CDR2 YFSETQ. The CDR3 coding sequence is TGCGCCAGCAGCTTGACTAGCGGGAACGTAGATACGCAGTATTTT. Its translation: CASSLTSGNVDTQYF.

V and J are TRBV5-4 and TRBJ1-1; D uncertain. Germline V gives CDR1 SGHNT, CDR2 YYREEE (reference sequence). Trimming stripped 0 bases from V and 0 bases from J, with 6 bases between. The CDR3 is 14 residues long. Written as DNA, the CDR3 is TGTGCCAGCAGCTTGGAGCTCATGAACACTGAAGCTTTCTTT. Translation: CASSLELMNTEAFF.

This clone occurred once. V and J are TRBV29-1 and TRBJ1-2; the match to TRBD1 covers 7 bases. The germline V gene has CDR1 SQVTM and CDR2 ANQGSEA. This CDR3 comprises 14 residues. V lost 3 bases, J lost 6 bases, and 10 bases stayed unmatched. The CDR3 DNA reads TGCAGCGTTGATCTCACAGGGGTTGGAGATGGCTACACCTTC. This translates into CSVDLTGVGDGYTF.

Details on this clone: One junction end does not reproduce the germline sequence, and a read error may be involved. The chain links TRBV28 to TRBJ2-7; no firm D call. Per germline, CDR1 MDHEN and CDR2 SYDVKM. This CDR3 has 12 residues. This CDR3 reads CASVISNTMRNF. The CDR3 DNA sequence: TGTGCCAGCGTTATATCGAACACCATGAGGAACTTC.

The V call is TRBV10-3, the J call TRBJ1-5; D not resolved. V was cut by 0 bases and J by 6 bases, with 12 bases left in between. The CDR3 has 15 residues. CDR1 is ENHRY, CDR2 SYGVKD, per germline. CDR3 sequence: CAISESRDAGQPQHF. CDR3 DNA sequence: TGTGCCATCAGTGAGTCGCGGGATGCTGGTCAGCCCCAGCATTTT.

The gene calls are TRBV28 and TRBJ1-5, with 9 positions matching TRBD1. V was pared by 4 bases and J by 0 bases, with 7 bases of the junction left unmatched. Germline assignment: CDR1 MDHEN and CDR2 SYDVKM. This CDR3 spans 17 amino acids. Here the CDR3 DNA reads TGTGCCAGCAGTTGGGACGGACAGGGGTATAGCAATCAGCCCCAGCATTTT. Encoded protein: CASSWDGQGYSNQPQHF.

The chain combines TRBV13 with TRBJ2-3, with D possibly matching TRBD1 (8 bases). V lost 3 bases and J lost 1, with 11 bases in between. Germline V gene data show CDR1 as PRHDT and CDR2 as FYEKMQ (reference sequence). This CDR3 has 15 residues. Here the CDR3 reads CASSFTGGGTDTQYF. DNA for the CDR3: TGTGCCAGCAGCTTCACAGGGGGGGGCACAGATACGCAGTATTTT.

V is TRBV27 and J is TRBJ2-3, with TRBD2 matching 11 bases. The germline V gene has CDR1 MNHEY and CDR2 SMNVEV (reference sequence). The V segment lost 6 bases and the J segment 3 bases; nucleotides outside the gene matches: 8. The CDR3 consists of 16 residues. The CDR3 DNA reads as TGTGCCAGCAGCACCCTAGCGGGGGGTCGTACAGATACGCAGTATTTT. This gives the protein CASSTLAGGRTDTQYF.

This clone appeared once. The rearrangement uses TRBV6-1 and TRBJ1-2, with TRBD1 as a possible D gene (6 bases). The V and J ends lost 4 bases and 5 bases respectively, with 20 bases between them. The CDR3 covers 16 residues. Looked up from germline, CDR1 is MNHNS and CDR2 is SASEGT. The CDR3 DNA sequence: TGTGCCAGCAGTGGCCCGGGACACCGAACCCGTTATGGCTACACCTTC. Its protein product is CASSGPGHRTRYGYTF.

The CDR3 here is CASSEGRLDGANVLTF. The CDR3 DNA reads as TGTGCCAGCAGTGAGGGCAGGTTAGATGGGGCCAACGTCCTGACTTTC. The chain recombines TRBV6-1 with TRBJ2-6; D ambiguous. Germline V gives CDR1 MNHNS, CDR2 SASEGT. The V end was cut by 3 bases, the J end by 3 bases, with 12 bases between. The CDR3 is 16 amino acids.

This chain uses TRBV2 with TRBJ1-5; 7 nucleotides match TRBD1. The V and J ends lost 5 bases and 2 bases, in that order; junction bases with no gene match: 6. In germline, CDR1 is SNHLY, CDR2 FYNNEI. This CDR3 is built from 15 residues. CDR3 sequence: CASSRTGDGNQPQHF. Here the CDR3 DNA reads TGTGCCAGCAGTAGAACAGGGGATGGCAATCAGCCCCAGCATTTT.

The V call is TRBV28, the J call TRBJ2-5, with a weak D call TRBD2 (5 bases). This CDR3 has 15 residues. Germline V gene data show CDR1 as MDHEN and CDR2 as SYDVKM. V was trimmed by 2 bases and J by 5 bases, leaving 15 bases between them. CDR3 region: CASSLMGIWRETQYF. The CDR3 nucleotides read TGTGCCAGCAGTTTAATGGGGATTTGGAGGGAGACCCAGTACTTC.

The chain links TRBV4-3 to TRBJ2-1, with TRBD2 identical over 8 bases. Germline V gene sequence: CDR1 LGHNA, CDR2 YSLEER. The CDR3 runs to 17 residues. V was clipped by 3 bases and J by 5 bases; unmatched bases: 12. The chain's CDR3 is CASSHTRTSSSDNEQFF. CDR3 DNA: TGCGCCAGCAGCCACACACGGACTAGCTCATCGGACAATGAGCAGTTCTTC.

The chain recombines TRBV20-1 with TRBJ1-1, with D possibly being TRBD1 (5 bases). From germline, CDR1 is DFQATT and CDR2 SNEGSKA (reference sequence). The CDR3 has 11 residues. V lost 6 bases and J lost 8, with 13 bases in between. For the CDR3, the DNA is TGCAGTGCGCAGGGCCCCACGGAAGCTTTCTTT. Its protein is CSAQGPTEAFF.

V gene TRBV27 combines with J gene TRBJ1-1; 7 bases are shared with TRBD1. V lost 5 bases and J lost 2; bases outside the gene matches: 5. This CDR3 contains 14 residues. Germline CDR1 reads MNHEY; CDR2 reads SMNVEV (reference sequence). The DNA for the CDR3 is TGTGCCAGCAGTCCGGGACAGATTAACACTGAAGCTTTCTTT. This encodes CASSPGQINTEAFF.

This rearrangement joins TRBV2 to TRBJ2-2; D gene uncertain. V was trimmed by 6 bases and J by 0 bases, leaving 8 bases between them. This CDR3 is 14 amino acids long. Germline lookup yields CDR1 SNHLY and CDR2 FYNNEI. The DNA for the CDR3 is TGTGCCAGCAGGTCACATACGAACACCGGGGAGCTGTTTTTT. The encoded protein is CASRSHTNTGELFF.

This clone was recorded only once. J is TRBJ2-7 and V is TRBV28, with D perhaps matching TRBD2 (5 bases). Germline V gene data show CDR1 as MDHEN and CDR2 as SYDVKM. The V end was cut by 3 bases, the J end by 4 bases, with 7 bases between. The CDR3 is made up of 12 amino acids. CDR3 loop: CASSFLAYEQYF. The CDR3 DNA sequence: TGTGCCAGCAGTTTTTTAGCGTACGAGCAGTACTTC.

V gene TRBV19 combines with J gene TRBJ1-4, with D possibly being TRBD1 (6 bases). The CDR3 extends over 14 amino acids. Looked up from germline, CDR1 is LNHDA and CDR2 is SQIVND (reference sequence). V dropped 7 bases and J dropped 3 bases, with 12 bases sitting between them. The CDR3 protein is CASTQRGSNEKLFF. CDR3 bases: TGTGCCAGTACCCAAAGGGGGTCTAATGAAAAACTGTTTTTT.

V usage is TRBV7-2 and J usage is TRBJ2-5, with D unclear. CDR1 and CDR2 from the germline V gene are SGHTA and FQGNSA. Trimming shortened V by 2 bases and J by 5 bases, and 15 bases separated the two germline ends. This CDR3 contains 15 residues. CDR3 coding DNA: TGTGCCAGCAGCTTATTCTCCTCACTGCTCGAGACCCAGTACTTC. Its translation is CASSLFSSLLETQYF.